These 23 T cell receptor beta chains originate from one sample sequenced in a study of control samples from healthy donors and cancer patients. Profiled with immunoSEQ multiplex PCR; TCRdb holds only in-frame clones, not every one. This table holds roughly 30,000 clones, around 87% found once. Sequencing was done on a sample of PBMCs. The receptors were gathered from a woman between 40 and 55 years old with lung cancer.

This chain connects TRBV7-2 to TRBJ1-1; 7 nucleotides agree with TRBD1. The trim removed 1 base at V and 11 bases at J, leaving 7 bases unmatched. Germline V gene lookup returns CDR1 SGHTA and CDR2 FQGNSA. There are 13 residues in the CDR3. CDR3 sequence (DNA): TGTGCCAGCAGCTTAGTGGGGAAGGACAGGGCTTTCTTT. Its protein product is CASSLVGKDRAFF.

In this sample, this clone turned up once. The chain is built from TRBV5-1 and TRBJ2-2, with 8 nucleotides matching TRBD2. The CDR3 sequence is 15 residues long. V was clipped by 5 bases and J by 6 bases; unmatched bases: 9. Per the germline V gene, CDR1 is SGHRS and CDR2 is YFSETQ. The CDR3 coding sequence is TGCGCCAGCAGAACCCGCGGGGGGTCGCCCGGGGAGCTGTTTTTT. Translation: CASRTRGGSPGELFF. Full variable domain (missing parts from reference TRBV5-1 and TRBJ2-2): KAGVTQTPRYLIKTRGQQVTLSCSPISGHRSVSWYQQTPGQGLQFLFEYFSETQRNKGNFPGRFSGRQFSNSRSEMNVSTLELGDSALYLCASRTRGGSPGELFFGEGSRLTVL.

This clone appeared a few times. CDR3 sequence: CASSLGTTQETQYF. For the CDR3, the DNA is TGCGCCAGCAGCTTGGGGACTACACAAGAGACCCAGTACTTC. The chain recombines TRBV5-1 with TRBJ2-5; possible D gene TRBD2, 6 bases. Germline V gene data show CDR1 as SGHRS and CDR2 as YFSETQ. The V and J ends lost 0 bases and 2 bases respectively, with 8 bases between them. This CDR3 spans 14 amino acids.

The V gene is TRBV29-1, the J gene TRBJ2-7, with 11 nucleotides matching TRBD2. Trimming took 6 bases from V and 5 from J; bases not matched to a gene: 6. This CDR3 is 13 amino acids long. Germline V gene lookup returns CDR1 SQVTM and CDR2 ANQGSEA. CDR3: CSVASGGLNEQYF. As DNA, the CDR3 is TGCAGCGTCGCTAGCGGGGGGCTCAACGAGCAGTACTTC.

The chain combines TRBV15 with TRBJ1-1; TRBD1 is a possible D gene (6 bases). V shed 1 base and J shed 6 bases, with 18 bases lying between them. Looked up from germline, CDR1 is LNHNV and CDR2 is YYDKDF (reference sequence). CDR3 size: 16 residues. In nucleotides, the CDR3 is TGTGCCACCAGCAGAGTACGGGGAGGGGGGGCCGCTGAAGCTTTCTTT. Its translation: CATSRVRGGGAAEAFF.

This chain uses TRBV9 with TRBJ1-6, with D possibly being TRBD1 (6 bases). V shed 8 bases and J shed 1 base, with 16 bases lying between them. This CDR3 region has 16 residues. Per the germline V gene, CDR1 is SGDLS and CDR2 is YYNGEE. CDR3 in amino acids: CASGRGTGSYNSPLHF. In DNA form, the CDR3 reads TGTGCCAGTGGGAGGGGGACGGGTTCCTATAATTCACCCCTCCACTTT.

The chain carries TRBV7-6 and TRBJ1-2; possible D gene TRBD1, 5 bases. This CDR3 region has 16 residues. From germline, CDR1 is SGHVS and CDR2 FNYEAQ. Trimming cost V 1 base and J 3 bases, with 15 bases left between them. The CDR3 region is CASSLGGGGRYYGYTF. In DNA, the CDR3 is TGTGCCAGCAGCTTAGGGGGTGGGGGAAGGTACTATGGCTACACCTTC. The whole variable domain, remainder taken from reference TRBV7-6 and TRBJ1-2, is GAGVSQSPRYKVTKRGQDVALRCDPISGHVSLYWYRQALGQGPEFLTYFNYEAQQDKSGLPNDRFSAERPEGSISTLTIQRTEQRDSAMYRCASSLGGGGRYYGYTFGSGTRLTVV.

The chain carries TRBV11-3 and TRBJ2-6, with 8 bases fitting TRBD1. This CDR3 spans 17 amino acids. Germline CDR1 and CDR2: SGHNT and YENEEA. J gave up 1 base and V 6 bases, and 8 bases lay outside the gene matches. This chain's CDR3 is CASSRRGRLSGANVLTF. Written as DNA, the CDR3 is TGTGCCAGCAGTCGCAGGGGGCGTTTATCTGGGGCCAACGTCCTGACTTTC. The full variable domain, completed using reference TRBV11-3 and TRBJ2-6, is EAGVVQSPRYKIIEKKQPVAFWCNPISGHNTLYWYLQNLGQGPELLIRYENEEAVDDSQLPKDRFSAERLKGVDSTLKIQPAELGDSAVYLCASSRRGRLSGANVLTFGAGSRLTVL.

This sequence joins TRBV15 and TRBJ1-1; D ambiguous. Trimming pared 0 bases from V and 0 bases from J, leaving 2 bases between. Germline V gene lookup returns CDR1 LNHNV and CDR2 YYDKDF (reference sequence). This CDR3 is 13 amino acids long. The CDR3 is CATSRDLNTEAFF. The CDR3 DNA reads as TGTGCCACCAGCAGAGATCTGAACACTGAAGCTTTCTTT.

The CDR3 spells CASSLVATESPLHF. For the CDR3, the DNA is TGTGCCAGCAGCTTAGTGGCTACTGAGTCACCCCTCCACTTT. This sequence joins TRBV11-1 and TRBJ1-6; no clear D. This CDR3 comprises 14 residues. V lost 1 base and J lost 10, with 11 bases in between. The germline V gene encodes CDR1 SGHAT and CDR2 FQDESV (reference sequence). Drawing the rest from reference TRBV11-1 and TRBJ1-6, the complete variable domain is EAEVAQSPRYKITEKSQAVAFWCDPISGHATLYWYRQILGQGPELLVQFQDESVVDDSQLPKDRFSAERLKGVDSTLKIQPAELGDSAMYLCASSLVATESPLHFGNGTRLTVT.

This rearrangement joins TRBV18 to TRBJ2-3; D unresolved. CDR3 length equals 14 residues. CDR1 and CDR2 (germline): KGHSH, LQKENI. Trimming left V 1 base short and J 1 base short, with 6 bases between. CDR3 amino acids: CASSPLGRTDTQYF. The CDR3 bases are TGTGCCAGCTCACCACTGGGCCGCACAGATACGCAGTATTTT. The entire variable domain, with the rest obtained from reference TRBV18 and TRBJ2-3, is as follows: NAGVMQNPRHLVRRRGQEARLRCSPMKGHSHVYWYRQLPEEGLKFMVYLQKENIIDESGMPKERFSAEFPKEGPSILRIQQVVRGDSAAYFCASSPLGRTDTQYFGPGTRLTVL.

The chain uses TRBV13 and TRBJ2-5, with D perhaps given as TRBD1 or TRBD2 (5 bases each). With 5 bases removed from V and 2 bases from J, the gap between germline ends came to 12 bases. Per germline, CDR1 PRHDT and CDR2 FYEKMQ (reference sequence). This CDR3 comprises 14 residues. The CDR3: CASSPLGRQETQYF. In nucleotides, the CDR3 is TGTGCCAGCAGCCCCTTGGGACGGCAAGAGACCCAGTACTTC.

Remarks on this clone: A junction end diverges from the germline sequence, so it may reflect a read error. The chain has TRBV18 and TRBJ2-2, with D possibly being TRBD2 (5 bases). Germline V gene lookup returns CDR1 KGHSH and CDR2 LQKENI. CDR3 length: 12 residues. The CDR3 is CASSQRHRGAVF. The CDR3, as DNA: TGTGCCAGCTCACAGAGACACCGGGGAGCTGTTTTT.

This clone was counted once. This sequence joins TRBV28 and TRBJ2-7, with a weak D call TRBD1 (5 bases). V lost 5 bases and J lost 1, with 12 bases in between. This CDR3 is 14 amino acids long. Germline CDR1 and CDR2: MDHEN and SYDVKM. The CDR3 here is CASSDSMGSYEQYF. The CDR3 DNA follows: TGTGCCAGCAGTGACAGCATGGGTTCCTACGAGCAGTACTTC.

This clone was detected only a few times. The chain couples TRBV4-3 to TRBJ2-7; 12 bases fit TRBD2. The CDR3 runs to 15 residues. CDR1 LGHNA and CDR2 YSLEER come from the germline V gene. V shed 0 bases, J shed 4 bases, and the junction held 1 base outside the gene matches. CDR3 nucleotides: TGCGCCAGCAGCCAAGATCTAGCGGGGGGGTACGAGCAGTACTTC. Translating gives CASSQDLAGGYEQYF.

This clone appeared once. The chain combines TRBV7-8 with TRBJ1-1, with D unclear. The CDR3 is 14 residues long. Germline V gene lookup returns CDR1 SGHVS and CDR2 FQNEAQ. The V gene lost 5 bases and the J gene lost 6 bases, with 16 bases spanning the gap. The CDR3 DNA follows: TGTGCCAGCAGCCCGCCGAAAGGCGGGGCTGAAGCTTTCTTT. Encoded protein: CASSPPKGGAEAFF.

The chain is built from TRBV30 and TRBJ1-3, with unresolved D. The V and J ends lost 1 base and 2 bases respectively, with 3 bases between them. CDR3 length equals 12 residues. Germline loops: CDR1 GTSNPN, CDR2 SVGIG (reference sequence). The CDR3 nucleotides read TGTGCCTGGAGTGAGACTGGAAACACCATATATTTT. Translation: CAWSETGNTIYF.

This clone was observed a few times. The chain links TRBV5-4 to TRBJ1-2, with D unclear. CDR3 size: 14 residues. Trimming took 2 bases from V and 3 from J, leaving 11 bases between them. Germline values: CDR1 SGHNT, CDR2 YYREEE (reference sequence). The CDR3 spells CASSFRGKDYGYTF. The CDR3 region has the DNA TGTGCCAGCAGCTTTCGAGGGAAGGACTATGGCTACACCTTC.

V is TRBV19 and J is TRBJ1-5; a weak D match, TRBD1 (5 bases). Trimming pared 7 bases from V and 4 bases from J, leaving 11 bases between. Germline assignment: CDR1 LNHDA and CDR2 SQIVND (reference sequence). The CDR3 spans 13 residues. The CDR3 coding sequence is TGTGCCAGTACCTTCACAGGAAATCAGCCCCAGCATTTT. It is translated as CASTFTGNQPQHF.

The rearrangement uses TRBV3-1 (or the pseudogene TRBV3-2) and TRBJ1-1; tentatively, D is TRBD1 (5 bases). The CDR3 length is 15 residues. Germline V gene lookup returns CDR1 LGHDT and CDR2 YNNKEL (reference sequence). The V end was cut by 4 bases, the J end by 4 bases, with 16 bases between. In nucleotides, the CDR3 is TGTGCCAGCAGCCCGAATGGGGGTTCTGGCACTGAAGCTTTCTTT. This translates into CASSPNGGSGTEAFF.

The J gene is TRBJ1-3, the V gene TRBV21-1. TRBV21-1 is a pseudogene locus. The CDR3 runs to 17 residues. CDR3 residues: CASSKGMNTLMTNTIYF. The CDR3 region has the DNA TGTGCCAGCAGCAAAGGTATGAACACCCTAATGACAAACACCATATATTTT.

V gene TRBV19 combines with J gene TRBJ1-4; D is perhaps TRBD1 (5 bases). The CDR3 runs 15 residues. From germline, CDR1 is LNHDA and CDR2 SQIVND (reference sequence). V lost 4 bases, J lost 4 bases, and 13 bases lay in between. The CDR3 sequence: CASSTLGRLNEKLFF. The CDR3 nucleotides read TGTGCCAGTAGTACCCTGGGACGTCTTAATGAAAAACTGTTTTTT.

V usage is TRBV7-3 and J usage is TRBJ2-3; D gene ambiguous. The V and J ends lost 2 bases and 2 bases respectively, with 5 bases between them. Germline-derived CDR1 and CDR2 are SGHTA and FQGTGA. CDR3 length equals 13 residues. The CDR3 here is CASSLLPTDTQYF. The CDR3 nucleotides read TGTGCCAGCAGCTTACTCCCCACAGATACGCAGTATTTT.